A selection of T cell receptor beta chains follows, all from one sample in a study of T cell repertoires in cytomegalovirus infection. A single record per CDR3 protein comes from TCRdb applying MiXCR to the reads. The sample lists about 180,000 distinct CDR3 sequences; about 18% were seen once. The sequenced sample consisted of CD8+ T cells from PBMCs. The receptor source for this set is a human donor in good health (CMV status not recorded). Some clones in this sample may be carry-over from other donors' samples. Each CDR3 is given with its conserved first and last residue. A D gene is named only where the DNA matches it firmly. Size is stated for part of the rows, as once, few or many counts, or as a class when the clone is expanded.

few	TRBV6-2/TRBV6-3	TRBJ2-7	NA	TGTGCCAGCAGTTACGGGATTGCCGTCAGATACATCTCTCAGTACTTC	CASSYGIAVRYISQYF
NA	TRBV28	TRBJ2-1	NA	TGTGCCAGCAGAGAGCTTGGGACCCTAAACAATGAGCAGTTCTTC	CASRELGTLNNEQFF
few	TRBV24-1	TRBJ2-2	NA	TGTGCCACCAGTGCTACTGGAAGGAGTAGAACCGGGGAGCTGTTTTTT	CATSATGRSRTGELFF
NA	TRBV7-2	TRBJ2-3	NA	TGTGCCAGCAGCTTAGTACCAAGCAGGGGAGCAGATACGCAGTATTTT	CASSLVPSRGADTQYF
NA	TRBV4-3	TRBJ2-2	NA	TGCGCCAGCAGCCAAGATAGGGCTTCAATAGGGGCCGGGGAGCTGTTTTTT	CASSQDRASIGAGELFF
NA	TRBV7-2	TRBJ2-7	TRBD2	TGTGCCAGCAGCTTTAGCGGGGGCAACGAGCAGTACTTC	CASSFSGGNEQYF
few	TRBV7-6	TRBJ2-1	NA	TGTGCCAGCAGCCCCGGACAGCTCTACAATGAGCAGTTCTTC	CASSPGQLYNEQFF
NA	TRBV29-1	TRBJ2-5	NA	TGCAGCGTTGAGGTAGAGACCCAGTACTTC	CSVEVETQYF
NA	TRBV2	TRBJ1-2	NA	TGTGCCAGCCCGGCAGGGGCTAACTATGGCTACACCTTC	CASPAGANYGYTF
few	TRBV7-2	TRBJ2-1	TRBD2	TGTGCCAGCAGCTTAGAAAGGGCTAGCGGGGGGGGGGCCTACAATGAGCAGTTCTTC	CASSLERASGGGAYNEQFF
NA	TRBV27	TRBJ2-1	TRBD2	TGTGCCAGCAGCATTAGAGCGGGAGGTTACAATGAGCAGTTCTTC	CASSIRAGGYNEQFF
NA	TRBV24-1	TRBJ2-5	TRBD2	TGTGCCACCAGTGATGTAGCGGGGCAACAAGAGACCCAGTACTTC	CATSDVAGQQETQYF
many	TRBV7-2	TRBJ2-3	TRBD2	TGTGCCAGCAGCTCAGGACTAGCGGGGGGGAGAGATACGCAGTATTTT	CASSSGLAGGRDTQYF
NA	TRBV20-1	TRBJ1-1	TRBD1	TGCAGTGCCCCCCGGGAGGGGGCTTGGACTGAAGCTTTCTTT	CSAPREGAWTEAFF
few	TRBV12-3/TRBV12-4	TRBJ1-2	NA	TGTGCCAGCAGTTCCCGGGACCTAATTTACGTTTATGGCTACACCTTC	CASSSRDLIYVYGYTF
NA	TRBV12-3/TRBV12-4	TRBJ1-6	TRBD1	TGTGCCAGCAGTCTTACTTGGACAGGCCCGGGGTCACCCCTCCACTTT	CASSLTWTGPGSPLHF
NA	TRBV11-2	TRBJ2-1	NA	TGTGCCAGCGCCATGGAACTAGGGGCCCGGCATGAGCAGTTCTTC	CASAMELGARHEQFF
few	TRBV6-5	TRBJ2-1	NA	TGTGCCAGCAGCCACGACAGGGTTCTCGGGGGATACAATGAGCAGTTCTTC	CASSHDRVLGGYNEQFF
NA	TRBV7-2	TRBJ2-3	NA	TGTGCCATTCGGTGGGGCACAGATACGCAGTATTTT	CAIRWGTDTQYF
NA	TRBV12-3/TRBV12-4	TRBJ2-7	NA	TGTGCCAGCGGCAGGGTAATCTACGAGCAGTACTTC	CASGRVIYEQYF
NA	TRBV7-7	TRBJ2-5	TRBD1	TGTGCCAGCAGTCGAAACCGGGACAGCCAAGAGACCCAGTACTTC	CASSRNRDSQETQYF
once	TRBV6-5	TRBJ2-1	TRBD1	TGTGCCAGCTCAGTACAGGGGGGAGGCAATGAGCAGTTCTTC	CASSVQGGGNEQFF
NA	TRBV7-3	TRBJ2-3	TRBD2	TGTGCCAGCAGCCTAGGGAGGGTTTCCACAGATACGCAGTATTTT	CASSLGRVSTDTQYF
NA	TRBV7-2	TRBJ1-6	NA	TGTGCCAGCAGCTTCTTGACTATGGGGTATAATTCACCCCTCCACTTT	CASSFLTMGYNSPLHF
NA	TRBV7-2	TRBJ2-6	TRBD2	TGTGCCAGCAGCCCCACGGGGGGGCTTGGGGCCAACGTCCTGACTTTC	CASSPTGGLGANVLTF
medium-sized	TRBV25-1	TRBJ2-1	TRBD2	TGTGCCAGCAGTGACTTGACTAGCGGGGAGGGTGAGCAGTTCTTC	CASSDLTSGEGEQFF
many	TRBV15	TRBJ2-7	NA	TGTGCCACCAGCGGCGGGACAGAGCCCTACGAGCAGTACTTC	CATSGGTEPYEQYF
NA	TRBV27	TRBJ1-1	NA	TGTGCCAGCAGTCCTACCTCAGTGAACACTGAAGCTTTCTTT	CASSPTSVNTEAFF
few	TRBV4-1	TRBJ2-2	NA	TGCGCCAGCAGAAGAGATGGTACAGGGTTAACCGGGGAGCTGTTTTTT	CASRRDGTGLTGELFF
NA	TRBV7-6	TRBJ2-7	NA	TGTGCCAGCAGCTTACTGGATACCTACGAGCAGTACTTC	CASSLLDTYEQYF
once	TRBV6-1	TRBJ1-6	NA	TGTGCCAGCAGTGCCAGGGGTAGCTCCTATAATTCACCCCTCCACTTT	CASSARGSSYNSPLHF
NA	TRBV27	TRBJ2-2	NA	TGTGCCAGCAGTTTCGTATTTGTAGCGGTGAACACCGGGGAGCTGTTTTTT	CASSFVFVAVNTGELFF
NA	TRBV6-6	TRBJ2-2	NA	TGTGCCAGCAGTTACTGGGTTGGGGAGTCTACCGGGGAGCTGTTTTTT	CASSYWVGESTGELFF